These 29 T cell receptor beta chains came from one sample sequenced in a study of T cell responses to AZD1222 COVID-19 vaccine. Measured with immunoSEQ multiplex PCR; TCRdb has only the in-frame clones, and not every one. The sample holds approximately 140,000 clones, about 90% seen once. The material sequenced was peripheral blood, taken 28 days after the second AZD1222 dose. The receptors stem from an adult who received the AZD1222 COVID-19 vaccine.

V gene TRBV6-5 combines with J gene TRBJ1-1; D may be TRBD1 (6 bases). Deletions cut 11 bases from V and 1 base from J, with 14 bases between. Germline V gene sequence: CDR1 MNHEY, CDR2 SVGAGI. CDR3 length: 13 amino acids. The CDR3: CAGGWTANTEAFF. Here the CDR3 DNA reads TGTGCCGGCGGATGGACAGCGAACACTGAAGCTTTCTTT.

This sequence joins TRBV4-1 and TRBJ2-1, with D perhaps matching TRBD2 (5 bases). Trimming took off 0 bases at V and 12 bases at J, with 9 bases between the two ends. From germline, CDR1 is MGHRA and CDR2 YSYEKL. The CDR3 runs 12 residues. The CDR3 is CASSQERLTQFF. CDR3 in DNA: TGCGCCAGCAGCCAAGAAAGACTAACGCAGTTCTTC.

This rearrangement joins TRBV9 to TRBJ2-1; 9 bases map to TRBD2. This CDR3 is built from 14 residues. Germline values: CDR1 SGDLS, CDR2 YYNGEE. Trimming took 1 base from V and 8 from J; bases not matched to a gene: 4. The DNA of the CDR3 is TGTGCCAGCAGCGTACCAGCGGGAGGAGATGAGCAGTTCTTC. Its translation is CASSVPAGGDEQFF.

J is TRBJ2-1 and V is TRBV6-5, with no clear D. V lost 2 bases, J lost 2 bases, and 10 bases lay in between. The V gene's germline CDR1 is MNHEY and CDR2 SVGAGI. The CDR3 spans 15 residues. The CDR3 here is CASSYIRSAYNEQFF. Written as DNA, the CDR3 is TGTGCCAGCAGTTACATCCGCAGCGCCTACAATGAGCAGTTCTTC.

V gene TRBV3-1 (or the pseudogene TRBV3-2) combines with J gene TRBJ1-2; tentatively, D is TRBD1 (5 bases). Per germline, CDR1 LGHDT and CDR2 YNNKEL (reference sequence). Trimming cost V 7 bases and J 11 bases, with 17 bases left between them. There are 12 residues in the CDR3. The CDR3 region is CASNYLGEEYTF. As DNA, the CDR3 is TGTGCCAGCAATTATCTGGGGGAGGAGTACACCTTC.

This chain links TRBV6-5 with TRBJ1-1; D remains unclear. Per the germline V gene, CDR1 is MNHEY and CDR2 is SVGAGI. V lost 6 bases and J 5 bases, leaving 13 bases between the germline ends. The CDR3 spans 13 residues. The CDR3 sequence is CASRKGGGTEAFF. CDR3 coding DNA: TGTGCCAGCAGGAAGGGAGGTGGAACTGAAGCTTTCTTT.

V usage is TRBV21-1 and J usage is TRBJ2-3; the D segment call TRBD1 is taken from the table without a DNA check. TRBV21-1 is given as a pseudogene. The CDR3 covers 13 residues. CDR3 in amino acids: CASSKEGRDTQYF. In nucleotides, the CDR3 is TGTGCCAGCAGCAAAGAGGGGCGGGATACGCAGTATTTT.

The chain links TRBV9 to TRBJ2-2; unclear D gene. Germline-derived CDR1 and CDR2 are SGDLS and YYNGEE. The ends were cut back, 0 bases at V and 7 bases at J, with 10 bases in the middle. The CDR3 is 14 residues long. CDR3 coding DNA: TGTGCCAGCAGCGTAGGGCCTCTGGTCGGGGAGCTGTTTTTT. Encoded protein: CASSVGPLVGELFF. Using reference TRBV9 and TRBJ2-2 for the parts outside the CDR3, the full variable domain is DSGVTQTPKHLITATGQRVTLRCSPRSGDLSVYWYQQSLDQGLQFLIQYYNGEERAKGNILERFSAQQFPDLHSELNLSSLELGDSALYFCASSVGPLVGELFFGEGSRLTVL.

The CDR3, as DNA: TGTGCCAGCAGCTTGAGCCAGGGGACTGAAGCTTTCTTT. Its protein is CASSLSQGTEAFF. The V gene is TRBV11-3, the J gene TRBJ1-1, with D perhaps TRBD1 (6 bases). The CDR3 extends over 13 amino acids. The ends were cut back, 3 bases at V and 5 bases at J, with 10 bases in the middle. The germline gives CDR1 SGHNT, CDR2 YENEEA. The complete variable domain, with remaining parts taken from reference TRBV11-3 and TRBJ1-1, reads EAGVVQSPRYKIIEKKQPVAFWCNPISGHNTLYWYLQNLGQGPELLIRYENEEAVDDSQLPKDRFSAERLKGVDSTLKIQPAELGDSAVYLCASSLSQGTEAFFGQGTRLTVV.

V is TRBV5-8 and J is TRBJ1-1, with D tentatively TRBD1 (6 bases). Germline loops: CDR1 SGHTS, CDR2 YDEGEE. Trimming took off 3 bases at V and 2 bases at J, with 20 bases between the two ends. The CDR3 has 17 amino acids. The CDR3 here is CASSSIVRTGTNTEAFF. CDR3 DNA: TGTGCCAGCAGCTCGATAGTTAGAACAGGGACCAACACTGAAGCTTTCTTT.

The chain uses TRBV6-2 or TRBV6-3 and TRBJ1-2; no definite D call. V was clipped by 5 bases and J by 7 bases, with 14 bases between them. CDR1 and CDR2 (germline): MNHEY, SVGEGT. The CDR3 has 13 amino acids. CDR3 in amino acids: CASSPDTFGGYTF. CDR3 sequence (DNA): TGTGCCAGCAGTCCCGACACATTCGGTGGCTACACCTTC.

The chain has TRBV7-9 and TRBJ1-4, with D perhaps TRBD1 (5 bases). The germline V gene has CDR1 SEHNR and CDR2 FQNEAQ (reference sequence). Trimming removed 7 bases at V and 2 bases at J, with 17 bases between. The CDR3 is made up of 16 amino acids. The CDR3 is CASTLWGGRTNEKLFF. For the CDR3, the DNA is TGTGCCAGCACCCTATGGGGGGGTCGGACTAATGAAAAACTGTTTTTT.

This clone was seen only once. The rearrangement uses TRBV4-2 and TRBJ2-7; perhaps TRBD2 as D (6 bases). Germline CDR1 LGHNA, CDR2 YNFKEQ. The V end lost 1 base, the J end lost 6 bases, and 19 bases lay between the germline ends. The CDR3 totals 16 residues. The CDR3 spells CASSQVWASERGEQYF. CDR3 coding DNA: TGTGCCAGCAGCCAAGTTTGGGCTAGCGAACGGGGCGAGCAGTACTTC.

The chain employs TRBV6-6 and TRBJ1-5, with D possibly TRBD1 on 5 matching bases. CDR1 MNHNY and CDR2 SVGAGI come from the germline V gene (reference sequence). The CDR3 runs 14 residues. V dropped 6 bases and J dropped 2 bases, with 11 bases sitting between them. The DNA for the CDR3 is TGTGCCAGCAGAGACGGGGGGGGCAATCAGCCCCAGCATTTT. It translates to CASRDGGGNQPQHF.

This chain joins TRBV4-1 and TRBJ1-4, with D unresolved. There are 15 residues in the CDR3. V was pared by 3 bases and J by 0 bases, with 8 bases between. Germline V CDR1 and CDR2: MGHRA, YSYEKL. Here the CDR3 reads CASSHTPATNEKLFF. CDR3 DNA sequence: TGCGCCAGCAGCCATACACCAGCAACTAATGAAAAACTGTTTTTT.

V is TRBV18 and J is TRBJ1-5; no clear D gene. Germline values: CDR1 KGHSH, CDR2 LQKENI. Trimming took 5 bases from V and 4 from J, leaving 9 bases between them. The CDR3 contains 13 residues. CDR3 residues: CASSSEGNQPQHF. The CDR3, as DNA: TGTGCCAGCTCATCGGAGGGAAATCAGCCCCAGCATTTT. The whole variable domain, filled in from reference TRBV18 and TRBJ1-5, reads NAGVMQNPRHLVRRRGQEARLRCSPMKGHSHVYWYRQLPEEGLKFMVYLQKENIIDESGMPKERFSAEFPKEGPSILRIQQVVRGDSAAYFCASSSEGNQPQHFGDGTRLSIL.

The chain uses TRBV6-4 and TRBJ1-4; tentatively, D is TRBD1 (6 bases). This CDR3 comprises 19 residues. The V gene lost 7 bases and the J gene lost 0 bases, with 24 bases spanning the gap. The germline gives CDR1 MRHNA, CDR2 SNTAGT. The CDR3 protein is CASNHNRSGAPSTNEKLFF. The CDR3 nucleotides read TGTGCCAGCAACCACAACAGGTCGGGGGCCCCCTCAACTAATGAAAAACTGTTTTTT.

This sequence joins TRBV7-8 and TRBJ1-6, with 8 bases that match TRBD1. Trimming at V came to 9 bases and at J to 8 bases, leaving 9 bases not matched to a gene. The length of the CDR3 is 14 residues. CDR1 and CDR2 from the germline V gene are SGHVS and FQNEAQ. The chain's CDR3 is CASGQGGLDSPLHF. CDR3 coding DNA: TGTGCCAGTGGACAGGGCGGTTTGGATTCACCCCTCCACTTT.

V usage is TRBV5-1 and J usage is TRBJ2-2; 7 nucleotides agree with TRBD1. Germline-derived CDR1 and CDR2 are SGHRS and YFSETQ. The CDR3 runs 14 residues. J was trimmed by 7 bases and V by 4 bases; bases with no gene match: 7. CDR3 amino acids: CASSPGQVIGELFF. The CDR3 nucleotides read TGCGCCAGCAGCCCTGGACAGGTCATCGGGGAGCTGTTTTTT.

The chain couples TRBV6-2 or TRBV6-3 to TRBJ2-7; D possibly uses TRBD1 or TRBD2 (5 bases each). Looked up from germline, CDR1 is MNHEY and CDR2 is SVGEGT. The CDR3 runs to 15 residues. Between the trimmed V and J ends, which lost 3 bases and 7 bases, there was a span of 19 bases. The CDR3 loop is CASSYSGSGSGEQYF. The CDR3 nucleotides read TGTGCCAGCAGTTATTCCGGGTCAGGGTCGGGAGAGCAGTACTTC.

This chain links TRBV19 with TRBJ2-1, with TRBD2 matching over 13 bases. V was clipped by 9 bases and J by 9 bases; unmatched bases: 11. This CDR3 is built from 15 residues. Germline V gives CDR1 LNHDA, CDR2 SQIVND (reference sequence). CDR3 nucleotide sequence: TGTGCCAGCCGCCACCGGACTAGCGGGAGTTCTGAGCAGTTCTTC. Amino acids: CASRHRTSGSSEQFF.

V and J are TRBV18 and TRBJ2-3; possibly TRBD1 or TRBD2 for D (6 bases each). Germline CDR1 KGHSH, CDR2 LQKENI. Trimming took off 2 bases at V and 5 bases at J, with 8 bases between the two ends. The CDR3 has 13 amino acids. The CDR3 loop is CASSPRGEDTQYF. For the CDR3, the DNA is TGTGCCAGCTCACCAAGGGGGGAAGATACGCAGTATTTT.

CDR3 residues: CASSRQTNSPLHF. The CDR3 DNA is TGTGCCAGCAGCCGCCAGACTAATTCACCCCTCCACTTT. The chain uses TRBV3-1 (or the pseudogene TRBV3-2) and TRBJ1-6; D is undetermined. There are 13 residues in the CDR3. Germline assignment: CDR1 LGHDT and CDR2 YNNKEL (reference sequence). Deletions cut 4 bases from V and 6 bases from J, with 7 bases between.

The V gene is TRBV9, the J gene TRBJ2-7; D possibly corresponds to TRBD2 (5 bases). Looked up from germline, CDR1 is SGDLS and CDR2 is YYNGEE. The V end was cut by 4 bases, the J end by 5 bases, with 16 bases between. The CDR3 is 14 residues long. The CDR3 is CASSKSGKRDEQYF. DNA for the CDR3: TGTGCCAGCAGCAAGTCCGGGAAGAGGGACGAGCAGTACTTC.

This clone was recorded only once. The chain employs TRBV5-4 and TRBJ2-7; 11 bases line up with TRBD1. The V gene's germline CDR1 is SGHNT and CDR2 YYREEE (reference sequence). The CDR3 loop spans 15 amino acids. The trim removed 2 bases at V and 3 bases at J, leaving 4 bases unmatched. This CDR3 reads CASSLGTGGYYEQYF. CDR3 sequence (DNA): TGTGCCAGCAGCTTAGGGACAGGGGGATACTACGAGCAGTACTTC.

The chain couples TRBV6-6 to TRBJ2-7; TRBD1 matches 8 bases. V lost 0 bases, J lost 5 bases, and 6 bases stayed unmatched. The V gene's germline CDR1 is MNHNY and CDR2 SVGAGI (reference sequence). This CDR3 region has 15 residues. CDR3 region: CASSYSDRVGHEQYF. The CDR3 region has the DNA TGTGCCAGCAGTTACTCGGACAGGGTGGGTCACGAGCAGTACTTC.

This chain connects TRBV7-8 to TRBJ1-4; no clear D gene. The V end was cut by 4 bases, the J end by 5 bases, with 8 bases between. The germline CDR1 and CDR2 sequences are SGHVS and FQNEAQ. CDR3 length: 13 amino acids. The CDR3 DNA follows: TGTGCCAGCAGCTCCGAGCTAAATGAAAAACTGTTTTTT. Translating gives CASSSELNEKLFF. The full variable domain, with the rest looked up from reference TRBV7-8 and TRBJ1-4, is GAGVSQSPRYKVAKRGQDVALRCDPISGHVSLFWYQQALGQGPEFLTYFQNEAQLDKSGLPSDRFFAERPEGSVSTLKIQRTQQEDSAVYLCASSSELNEKLFFGSGTQLSVL.

The chain recombines TRBV19 with TRBJ1-4; D is ambiguous. Trimming took off 8 bases at V and 0 bases at J, with 10 bases between the two ends. The CDR3 has 14 residues. Germline lookup yields CDR1 LNHDA and CDR2 SQIVND (reference sequence). Written as DNA, the CDR3 is TGTGCCAGTCATAAGGCGGCAACTAATGAAAAACTGTTTTTT. Translated: CASHKAATNEKLFF.

The chain carries TRBV7-6 and TRBJ2-1; D is uncertain. The germline CDR1 and CDR2 sequences are SGHVS and FNYEAQ. The germline V and J ends were trimmed by 6 bases and 6 bases, with 9 bases remaining between them. CDR3 size: 12 residues. The CDR3 reads CASSPYGNEQFF. The CDR3 region has the DNA TGTGCCAGCAGTCCCTATGGCAATGAGCAGTTCTTC.